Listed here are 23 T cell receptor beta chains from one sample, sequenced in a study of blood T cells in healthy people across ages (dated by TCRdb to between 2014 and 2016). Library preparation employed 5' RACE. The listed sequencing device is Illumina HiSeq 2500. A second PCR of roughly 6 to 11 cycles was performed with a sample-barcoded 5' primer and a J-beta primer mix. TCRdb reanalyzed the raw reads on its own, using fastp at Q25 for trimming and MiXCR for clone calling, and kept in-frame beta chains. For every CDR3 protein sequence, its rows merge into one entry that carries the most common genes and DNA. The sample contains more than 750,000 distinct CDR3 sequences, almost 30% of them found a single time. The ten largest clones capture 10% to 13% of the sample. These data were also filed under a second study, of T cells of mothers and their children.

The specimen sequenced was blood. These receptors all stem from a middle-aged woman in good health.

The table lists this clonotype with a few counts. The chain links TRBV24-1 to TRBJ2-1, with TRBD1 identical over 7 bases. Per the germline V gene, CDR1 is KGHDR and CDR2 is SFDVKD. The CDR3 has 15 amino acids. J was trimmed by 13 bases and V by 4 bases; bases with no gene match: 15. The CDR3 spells CATSDSGTANPPQFF. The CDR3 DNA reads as TGTGCCACCAGTGACTCCGGGACAGCGAACCCCCCACAGTTCTTC.

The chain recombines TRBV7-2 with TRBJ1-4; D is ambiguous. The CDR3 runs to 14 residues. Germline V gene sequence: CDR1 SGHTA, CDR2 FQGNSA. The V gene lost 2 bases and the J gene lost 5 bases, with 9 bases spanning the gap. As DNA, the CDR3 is TGTGCCAGCAGCTTACTCCGGCAAAATGAAAAACTGTTTTTT. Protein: CASSLLRQNEKLFF. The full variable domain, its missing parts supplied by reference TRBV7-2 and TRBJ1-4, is GAGVSQSPSNKVTEKGKDVELRCDPISGHTALYWYRQSLGQGLEFLIYFQGNSAPDKSGLPSDRFSAERTGGSVSTLTIQRTQQEDSAVYLCASSLLRQNEKLFFGSGTQLSVL.

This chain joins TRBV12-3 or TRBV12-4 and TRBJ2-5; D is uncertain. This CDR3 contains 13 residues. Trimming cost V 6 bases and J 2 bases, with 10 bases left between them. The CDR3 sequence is CASRSQVQETQYF. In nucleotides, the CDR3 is TGTGCCAGCAGATCACAAGTACAAGAGACCCAGTACTTC.

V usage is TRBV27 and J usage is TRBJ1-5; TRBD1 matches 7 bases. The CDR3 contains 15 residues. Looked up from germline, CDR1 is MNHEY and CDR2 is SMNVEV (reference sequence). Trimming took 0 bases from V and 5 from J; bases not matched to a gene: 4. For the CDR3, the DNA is TGTGCCAGCAGTTTATCGACAGGGCCATATCAGCCCCAGCATTTT. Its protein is CASSLSTGPYQPQHF.

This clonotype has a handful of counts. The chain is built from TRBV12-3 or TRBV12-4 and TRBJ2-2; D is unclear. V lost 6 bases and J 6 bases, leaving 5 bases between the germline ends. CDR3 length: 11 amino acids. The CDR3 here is CASRRSGELFF. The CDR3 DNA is TGTGCCAGCAGGAGATCCGGGGAGCTGTTTTTT.

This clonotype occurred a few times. The CDR3 region has the DNA TGCAGTGCTAGAAAGGGGGATGAGCAGTTCTTC. It is translated as CSARKGDEQFF. The chain combines TRBV20-1 with TRBJ2-1; D may be TRBD1 (6 bases). The ends were cut back, 2 bases at V and 8 bases at J, with 7 bases in the middle. Germline lookup yields CDR1 DFQATT and CDR2 SNEGSKA (reference sequence). The CDR3 is made up of 11 amino acids.

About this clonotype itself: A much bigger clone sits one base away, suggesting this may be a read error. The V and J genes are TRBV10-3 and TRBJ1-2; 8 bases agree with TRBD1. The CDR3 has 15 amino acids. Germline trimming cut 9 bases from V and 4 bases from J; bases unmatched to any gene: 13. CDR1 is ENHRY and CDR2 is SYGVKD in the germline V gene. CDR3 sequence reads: CAIKSRGREGYGYTF. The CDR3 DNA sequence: TGTGCCATAAAGTCCAGGGGGCGCGAGGGCTATGGCTACACCTTC.

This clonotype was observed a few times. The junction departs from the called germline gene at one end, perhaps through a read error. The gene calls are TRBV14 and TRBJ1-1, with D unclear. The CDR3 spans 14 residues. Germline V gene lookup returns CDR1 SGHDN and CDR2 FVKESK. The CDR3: CASSEEAGNTEAFF. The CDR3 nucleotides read TGTGCCAGCAGCGAAGAGGCCGGGAACACTGAAGCTTTCTTT.

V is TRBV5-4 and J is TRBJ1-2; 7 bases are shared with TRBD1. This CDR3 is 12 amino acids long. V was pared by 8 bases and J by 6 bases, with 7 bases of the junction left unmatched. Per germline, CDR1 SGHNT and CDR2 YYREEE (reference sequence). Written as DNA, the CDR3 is TGTGCCAGTCGCCAGGGGGAGCATGGCTACACCTTC. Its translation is CASRQGEHGYTF.

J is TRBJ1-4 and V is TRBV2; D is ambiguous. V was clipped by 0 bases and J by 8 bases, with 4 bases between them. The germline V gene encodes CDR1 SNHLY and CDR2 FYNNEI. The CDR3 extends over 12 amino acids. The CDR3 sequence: CASSEAEEKLFF. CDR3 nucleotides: TGTGCCAGCAGTGAAGCCGAGGAAAAACTGTTTTTT.

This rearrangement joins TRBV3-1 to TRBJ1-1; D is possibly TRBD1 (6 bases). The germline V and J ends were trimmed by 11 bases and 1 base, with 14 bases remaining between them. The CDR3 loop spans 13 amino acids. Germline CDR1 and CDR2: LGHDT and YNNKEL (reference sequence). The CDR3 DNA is TGTGCCGGCCATCGAGGGGGGAACACTGAAGCTTTCTTT. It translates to CAGHRGGNTEAFF.

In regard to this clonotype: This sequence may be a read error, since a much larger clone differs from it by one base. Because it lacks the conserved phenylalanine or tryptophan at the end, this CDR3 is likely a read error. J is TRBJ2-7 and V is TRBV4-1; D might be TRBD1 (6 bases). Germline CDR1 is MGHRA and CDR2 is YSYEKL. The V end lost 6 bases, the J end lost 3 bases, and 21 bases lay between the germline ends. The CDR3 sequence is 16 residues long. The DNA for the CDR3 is TGCGCCAGCAGTCTAATCCCGGGACATACCAACTACGAGCAGTACTCC. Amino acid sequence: CASSLIPGHTNYEQYS.

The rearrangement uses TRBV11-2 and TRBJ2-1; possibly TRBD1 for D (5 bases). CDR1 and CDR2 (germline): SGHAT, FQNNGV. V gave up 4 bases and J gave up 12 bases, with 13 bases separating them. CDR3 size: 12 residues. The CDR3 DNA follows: TGTGCCAGCAGCTCCAAGGGGTTTGGGCAGTTCTTC. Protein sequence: CASSSKGFGQFF.

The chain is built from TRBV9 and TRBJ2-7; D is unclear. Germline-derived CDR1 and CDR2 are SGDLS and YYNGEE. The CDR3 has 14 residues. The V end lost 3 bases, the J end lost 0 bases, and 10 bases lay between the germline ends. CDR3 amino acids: CASSASWGSYEQYF. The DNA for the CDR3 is TGTGCCAGCAGCGCGTCTTGGGGCTCCTACGAGCAGTACTTC.

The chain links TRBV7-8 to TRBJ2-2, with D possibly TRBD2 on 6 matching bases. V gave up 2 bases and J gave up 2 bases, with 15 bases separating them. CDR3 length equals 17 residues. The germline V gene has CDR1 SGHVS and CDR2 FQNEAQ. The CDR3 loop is CASSLKVEGANTGELFF. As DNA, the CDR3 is TGTGCCAGCAGCTTAAAGGTGGAGGGTGCTAACACCGGGGAGCTGTTTTTT.

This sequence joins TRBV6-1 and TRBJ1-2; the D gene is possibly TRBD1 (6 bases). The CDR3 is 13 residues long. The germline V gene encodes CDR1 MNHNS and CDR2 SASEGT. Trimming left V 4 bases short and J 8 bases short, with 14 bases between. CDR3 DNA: TGTGCCAGCAGTGCGACAGGACCCTACGGCTACACCTTC. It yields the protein CASSATGPYGYTF.

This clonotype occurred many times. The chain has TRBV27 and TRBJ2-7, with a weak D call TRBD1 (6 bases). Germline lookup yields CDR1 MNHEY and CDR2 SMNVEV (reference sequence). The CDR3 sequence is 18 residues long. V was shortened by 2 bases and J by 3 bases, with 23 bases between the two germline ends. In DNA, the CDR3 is TGTGCCAGCAGTTTAAAGTATCGAGGGCAGGGGAAAGGCTACGAGCAGTACTTC. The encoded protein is CASSLKYRGQGKGYEQYF.

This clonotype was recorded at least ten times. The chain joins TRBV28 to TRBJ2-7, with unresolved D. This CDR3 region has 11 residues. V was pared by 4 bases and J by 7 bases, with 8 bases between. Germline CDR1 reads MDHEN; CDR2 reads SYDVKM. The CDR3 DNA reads TGTGCCAGCAGTTCGTACAATGAGCAGTACTTC. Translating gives CASSSYNEQYF.

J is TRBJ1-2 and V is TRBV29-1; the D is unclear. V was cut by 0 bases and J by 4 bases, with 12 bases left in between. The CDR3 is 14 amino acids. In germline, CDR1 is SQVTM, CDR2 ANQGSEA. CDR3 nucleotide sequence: TGCAGCGTTGAAGACCGGGTGGAAGGCTATGGCTACACCTTC. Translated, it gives CSVEDRVEGYGYTF.

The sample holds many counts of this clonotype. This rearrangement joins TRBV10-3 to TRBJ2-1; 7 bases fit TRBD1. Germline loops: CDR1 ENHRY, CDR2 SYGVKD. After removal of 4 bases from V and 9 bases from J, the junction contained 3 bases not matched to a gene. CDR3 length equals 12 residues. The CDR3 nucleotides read TGTGCCATCAGTGGGTACAGGGGTGAGCAGTTCTTC. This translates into CAISGYRGEQFF.

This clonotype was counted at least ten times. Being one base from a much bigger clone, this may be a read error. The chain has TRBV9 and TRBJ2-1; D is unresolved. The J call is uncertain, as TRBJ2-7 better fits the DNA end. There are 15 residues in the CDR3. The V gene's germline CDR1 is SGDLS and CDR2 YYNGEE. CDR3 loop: CASSVVSNSYNEQYF. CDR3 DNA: TGTGCCAGCAGCGTAGTGTCAAACTCCTACAATGAGCAGTACTTC.

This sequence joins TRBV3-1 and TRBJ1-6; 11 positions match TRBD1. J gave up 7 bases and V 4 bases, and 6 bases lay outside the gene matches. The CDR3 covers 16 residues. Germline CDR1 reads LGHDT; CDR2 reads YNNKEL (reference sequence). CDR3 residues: CASSRGQGARNSPLHF. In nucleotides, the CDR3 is TGTGCCAGCAGCCGAGGACAGGGGGCCAGGAATTCACCCCTCCACTTT.

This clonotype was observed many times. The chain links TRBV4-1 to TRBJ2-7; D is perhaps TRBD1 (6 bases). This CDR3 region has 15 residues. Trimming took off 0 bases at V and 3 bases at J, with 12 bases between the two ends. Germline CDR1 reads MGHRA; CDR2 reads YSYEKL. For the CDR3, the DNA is TGCGCCAGCAGCCAAGATGGGAGCAGGGGCTACGAGCAGTACTTC. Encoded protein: CASSQDGSRGYEQYF.